This T cell receptor beta chain appears in the sequencing data of a study of T cells in Graves' hyperthyroidism and ophthalmopathy. RNA transcripts provided the source from which TCR beta CDR3 regions were amplified. TCR CDR3 regions were first amplified by RT-PCR with HTBI primers. Using its own MiXCR run on the multiplex PCR reads, TCRdb lists one record per CDR3 protein. Of hundreds of thousands of distinct CDR3 sequences listed, about 14% are singletons. This clonotype was recorded many times. CDR3 length: 13 residues. V lost 4 bases, J lost 2 bases, and 9 bases lay in between. Looked up from germline, CDR1 is MDHEN and CDR2 is SYDVKM.

This TCR was sampled from a woman in her forties with Graves' ophthalmopathy. The sequenced sample was blood. V gene TRBV28 combines with J gene TRBJ2-7; D is unresolved. CDR3 in amino acids: CASSWSEAYEQYF. The CDR3 DNA reads TGTGCCAGCAGTTGGAGCGAGGCCTACGAGCAGTACTTC.